The clone carrying this T cell receptor beta chain was counted between two and nine times. Its antigen is unidentified. CDR1 LGHNT and CDR2 FRNRAP come from the germline V gene. The CDR3 contains 13 residues. Trimming took 5 bases from V and 5 from J, leaving 12 bases between them. The data derive from a study of CD8 T cells in ankylosing spondylitis. Study-wide findings and caveats: Ankylosing spondylitis blood appeared to be characterized by a TCR beta motif of eight or nine highly homologous variants. There were earlier reports of some motif variants in reactive arthritis synovial fluid and blood.

Quantitative 5'-RACE with molecular barcodes was used to make the TCR beta libraries. MiXCR, run by TCRdb on the 5' RACE reads, gives a single entry per CDR3 protein. The table has around 120,000 distinct CDR3 sequences, about an eighth seen once; the top ten hold under 3%. Sequenced sample: blood, either unsorted or a sorted T cell fraction (not recorded which). The chain links TRBV12-5 to TRBJ2-5; D possibly uses TRBD1 or TRBD2 (5 bases each). The clonotype originates from a female donor with ankylosing spondylitis or in good health (not recorded which). CDR3: CASGIGTGETQYF. For the CDR3, the DNA is TGTGCTAGTGGTATAGGGACCGGGGAGACCCAGTACTTC.